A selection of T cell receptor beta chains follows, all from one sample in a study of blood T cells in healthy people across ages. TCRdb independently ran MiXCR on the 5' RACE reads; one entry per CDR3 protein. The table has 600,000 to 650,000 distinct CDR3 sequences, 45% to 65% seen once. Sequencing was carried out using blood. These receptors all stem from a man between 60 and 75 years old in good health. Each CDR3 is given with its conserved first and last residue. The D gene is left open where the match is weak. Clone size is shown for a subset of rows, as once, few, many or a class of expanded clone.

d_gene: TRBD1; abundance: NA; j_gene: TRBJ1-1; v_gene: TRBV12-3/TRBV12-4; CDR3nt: TGTGCCAGCATCAACAGGGGTTGGACTGAAGCTTTCTTT; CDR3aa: CASINRGWTEAFF
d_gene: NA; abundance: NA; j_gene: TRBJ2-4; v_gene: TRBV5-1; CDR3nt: TGCGCCAGCAGCTTAGGAGGGACCCAAAACATTCAGTACTTC; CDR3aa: CASSLGGTQNIQYF
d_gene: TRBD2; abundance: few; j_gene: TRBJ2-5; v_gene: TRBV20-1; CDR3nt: TGCAGTGCTAGATGGGGGGGAGAGGAGACCCAGTACTTC; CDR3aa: CSARWGGEETQYF
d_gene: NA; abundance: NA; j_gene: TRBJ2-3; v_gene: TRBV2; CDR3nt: TGTGCCAGCGACTACCAAGGCGATACGCAGTATTTT; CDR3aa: CASDYQGDTQYF
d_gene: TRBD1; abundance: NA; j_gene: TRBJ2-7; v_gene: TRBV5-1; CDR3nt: TGCGCCAGCAGCTTGAATAGGGGGCAGGACGAGCAGTACTTC; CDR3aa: CASSLNRGQDEQYF
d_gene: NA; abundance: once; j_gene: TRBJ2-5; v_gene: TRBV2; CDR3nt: TGTGCCAGCAGCGGAGCAGGGGGCGGGGGGGCGTCTGAGCAGTACTTC; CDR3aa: CASSGAGGGGASEQYF
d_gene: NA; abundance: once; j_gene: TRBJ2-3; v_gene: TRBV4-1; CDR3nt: TGCGTCAGCAGCGATACCCGGACGCACACAGATACGCAGTATTTT; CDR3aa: CVSSDTRTHTDTQYF
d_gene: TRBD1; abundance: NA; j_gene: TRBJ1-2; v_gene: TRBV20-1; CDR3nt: TGCAGTGCTAGAGACGCGGAGGGGGCTAGTTTAGGCTATGGCTACACCTTC; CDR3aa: CSARDAEGASLGYGYTF
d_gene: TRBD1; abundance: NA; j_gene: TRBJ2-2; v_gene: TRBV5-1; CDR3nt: TGCGCCAGCAGCGGGCAGGGGGCAGGCACCGGGGAGCTGTTTTTT; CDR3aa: CASSGQGAGTGELFF
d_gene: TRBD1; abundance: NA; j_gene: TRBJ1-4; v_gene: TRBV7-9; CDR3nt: TGTGCCAGCAGCATCGCCGGGACAGATAATGAAAAACTGTTTTTT; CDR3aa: CASSIAGTDNEKLFF
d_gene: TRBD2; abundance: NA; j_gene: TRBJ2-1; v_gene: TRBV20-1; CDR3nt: TGCAGTGCTAGAGATCGGGGGCTAGCGGGGTACAAGGAGCAGTTCTTC; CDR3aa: CSARDRGLAGYKEQFF
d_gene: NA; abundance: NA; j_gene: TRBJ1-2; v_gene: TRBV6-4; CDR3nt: TGTGCCAGCAGTGAAGGCCCTGCCAGCTATGGCTACACCTTC; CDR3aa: CASSEGPASYGYTF
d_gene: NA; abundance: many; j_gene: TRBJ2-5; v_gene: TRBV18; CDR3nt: TGTGCCAGCTCACCCGGGATCCAAGAGACCCAGTACTTC; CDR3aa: CASSPGIQETQYF
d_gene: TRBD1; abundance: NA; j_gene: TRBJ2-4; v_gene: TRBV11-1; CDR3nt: TGTGCCAGCAGCCCCGGGGACAGCCTTTCCCCGGGGAACATTCAGTACTTC; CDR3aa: CASSPGDSLSPGNIQYF
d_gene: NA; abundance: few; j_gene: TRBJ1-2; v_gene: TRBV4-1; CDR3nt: TGCGCCAGCAGCACGCAACCGGTGGGGAAGGTGTATGGCTACACCTTC; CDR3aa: CASSTQPVGKVYGYTF
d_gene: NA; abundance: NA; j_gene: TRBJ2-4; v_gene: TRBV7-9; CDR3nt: TGTGCCAGCAGCCCACCGGGACAAGTAGCCAAAAACATTCAGTACTTC; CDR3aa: CASSPPGQVAKNIQYF
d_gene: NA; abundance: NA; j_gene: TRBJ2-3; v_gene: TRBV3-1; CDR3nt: TGCGCCAGCAGCTTGGGGTTCCCGGATACGCAGTATTTT; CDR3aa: CASSLGFPDTQYF
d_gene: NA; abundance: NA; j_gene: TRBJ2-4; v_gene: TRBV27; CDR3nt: TGTGCCAGCAGTTTTTTGGGGGGAGTACGGGGTCAGTACTTC; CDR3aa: CASSFLGGVRGQYF
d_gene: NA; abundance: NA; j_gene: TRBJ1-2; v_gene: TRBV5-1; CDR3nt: TGCGCCAGCAGCCCGGCGACGGGCCAAGGCTACACCTTC; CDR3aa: CASSPATGQGYTF
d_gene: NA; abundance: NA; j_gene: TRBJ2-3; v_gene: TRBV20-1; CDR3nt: TGCAGTGCTAGAGATGTTCCGGGTTGGACTATAATGCAGTATTTT; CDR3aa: CSARDVPGWTIMQYF
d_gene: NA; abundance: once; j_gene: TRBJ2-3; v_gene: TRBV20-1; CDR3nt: TGCAGTGCTAGAGATCAGAGACGAGAGGGCACAGATACGCAGTATTTT; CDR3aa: CSARDQRREGTDTQYF
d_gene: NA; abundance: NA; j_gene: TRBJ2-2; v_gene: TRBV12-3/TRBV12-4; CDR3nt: TGTGCCAGCACTCGCAGGGGTCCAAGCCCCCTCGGGGAGCTGTTTTTT; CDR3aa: CASTRRGPSPLGELFF
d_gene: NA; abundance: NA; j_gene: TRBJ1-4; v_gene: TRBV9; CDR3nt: TGTGCCAGCAGCGCACCCGGTAATGAAAAACTGTTTTTT; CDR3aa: CASSAPGNEKLFF
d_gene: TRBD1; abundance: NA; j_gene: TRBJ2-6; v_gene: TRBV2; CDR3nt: TGTGCCAGCAGGAACAGGGGTCCTGGGGCCAACGTCCTGACTTTC; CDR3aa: CASRNRGPGANVLTF
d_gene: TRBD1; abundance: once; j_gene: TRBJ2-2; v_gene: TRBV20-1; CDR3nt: TGCAGTGCTAGAGATGCGACAGGGGCCGGGGAGCTGTTTTTT; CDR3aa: CSARDATGAGELFF
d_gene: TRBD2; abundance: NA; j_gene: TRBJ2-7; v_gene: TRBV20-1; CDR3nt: TGCAGTGCTAGTGTCCCGGGACTAGCAATGGGTGAGCAGTACTTC; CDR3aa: CSASVPGLAMGEQYF
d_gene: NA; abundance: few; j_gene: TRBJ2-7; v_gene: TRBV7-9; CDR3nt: TGTGCCAGCAGCCTAGATGTGACCTACGAGCAGTACTTC; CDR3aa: CASSLDVTYEQYF
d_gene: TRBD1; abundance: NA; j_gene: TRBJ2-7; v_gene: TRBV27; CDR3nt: TGTGCCAGCGCCTTCTACGGGACAGGGACCTACGAGCAGTACTTC; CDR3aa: CASAFYGTGTYEQYF
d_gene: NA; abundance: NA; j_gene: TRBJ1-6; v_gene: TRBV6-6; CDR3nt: TGTGCCGGATCGAAACTGGAGGGTTCACCCCTCCACTTT; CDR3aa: CAGSKLEGSPLHF
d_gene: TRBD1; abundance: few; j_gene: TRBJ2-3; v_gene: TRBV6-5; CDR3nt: TGTGCCAGCAGTTATGGCGGAGGACAGGGCACAGATACGCAGTATTTT; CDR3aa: CASSYGGGQGTDTQYF
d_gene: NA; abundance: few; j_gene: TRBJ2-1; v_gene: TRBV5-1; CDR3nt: TGCGCCAGCAGCTCCGACCCGAGCTCCTACAATGAGCAGTTCTTC; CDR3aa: CASSSDPSSYNEQFF
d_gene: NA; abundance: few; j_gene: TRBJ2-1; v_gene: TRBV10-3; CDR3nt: TGTGCCATCAGTGAGGAGGCACCTTACAATGAGCAGTTCTTC; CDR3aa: CAISEEAPYNEQFF
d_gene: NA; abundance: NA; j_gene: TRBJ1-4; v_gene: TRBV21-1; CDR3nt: TGTGCCAGCAGCACTCACAGGGGGCGACCCCATCCTTCAACTAATGAAAAACTGTTTTTT; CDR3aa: CASSTHRGRPHPSTNEKLFF
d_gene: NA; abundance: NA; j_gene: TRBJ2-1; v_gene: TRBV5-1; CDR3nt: TGCGCCAGCAGCTCGGGACACAGCTCCTACAATGAGCAGTTCTTC; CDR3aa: CASSSGHSSYNEQFF
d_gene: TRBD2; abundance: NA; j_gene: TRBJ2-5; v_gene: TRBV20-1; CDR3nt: TGCAGTGCCCCCCAGGCGGGGGGCTTCGGGAGGCAAGAGACCCAGTACTTC; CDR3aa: CSAPQAGGFGRQETQYF